This is a list of T cell receptor beta chains from one sample in a study of T cells in Graves' hyperthyroidism and ophthalmopathy. TCRdb re-called the multiplex PCR reads through MiXCR, storing one row per CDR3 protein. Of nearly 750,000 distinct CDR3 sequences in the sample, about 35% were seen once. The sample consisted of blood. These receptors came from a woman between 35 and 50 years old with Graves' hyperthyroidism. The CDR3 runs from the conserved cysteine through the conserved F or W.

v_gene	j_gene	len	CDR3aa
TRBV2	TRBJ1-2	12	CASSSRMGGYTF
TRBV20-1	TRBJ2-7	15	CSAREDAGWWYEQYF
TRBV10-3	TRBJ2-6	17	CAISESQGAAGANVLTF
TRBV30	TRBJ2-3	13	CAWSSLSTDTQYF
TRBV20-1	TRBJ2-3	15	CSAPRTSGFTDTQYF
TRBV29-1	TRBJ1-2	13	CRLPGQGDYGYTF
TRBV7-9	TRBJ2-1	15	CASSFLAGGRNEQFF
TRBV29-1	TRBJ2-5	13	CSVDDGEGETQYF
TRBV5-5	TRBJ1-4	14	CASSRDRAAEKLFF
TRBV3-1	TRBJ1-2	12	CASSQDTEGYTF
TRBV4-3	TRBJ1-1	13	CASSHTPGVEAFF
TRBV28	TRBJ1-5	13	CASSLSFRQPQHF
TRBV7-7	TRBJ2-1	13	CASSLAGVNEQFF
TRBV29-1	TRBJ1-4	13	CSVAEGGNEKLFF
TRBV6-6	TRBJ2-7	14	CASSLEAGPYEQYF
TRBV19	TRBJ1-2	15	CASSRTGTGKYGYTF
TRBV19	TRBJ1-1	14	CATRMAVQNTEAFF
TRBV15	TRBJ1-4	18	CATSRVEIRNRRNEKLFF
TRBV10-3	TRBJ2-3	14	CAIRGLGNTDTQYF
TRBV5-1	TRBJ2-7	14	CASSLVAAFYEQYF
TRBV5-8	TRBJ2-2	15	CASSLDSANTGELFF
TRBV12-5	TRBJ1-2	12	CASLVQAYGYTF
TRBV10-3	TRBJ1-4	14	CASMKGHSGEKLFF
TRBV7-2	TRBJ1-1	17	CASRTTGNPIINTEAFF
TRBV2	TRBJ2-3	16	CASSQESGASTDTQYF
TRBV7-6	TRBJ1-2	15	CASSLGRTPDYGYTF
TRBV7-2	TRBJ2-5	13	CASAAGGQETQYF
TRBV19	TRBJ1-2	12	CTSSINGSGYTF
TRBV9	TRBJ1-1	16	CASSVGNPIKNTEAFF
TRBV10-3	TRBJ1-1	13	CAISELMNTEAFF
TRBV6-5	TRBJ1-6	14	CASSYSQRGVGLHF
TRBV19	TRBJ2-2	13	CATPEPNTGELFF
TRBV7-3	TRBJ1-2	20	CASSYSIEGATGVTNYGYTF
TRBV15	TRBJ1-1	13	CATSLEGGTEAFF
TRBV7-9	TRBJ1-2	14	CASSLEHSNYGYTF
TRBV6-5	TRBJ2-5	13	CAISFYRGETQYF
TRBV29-1	TRBJ1-2	14	CSAEDGRQTYGYTF
TRBV5-5	TRBJ1-2	14	CASSLGQETFGYTF
TRBV12-3/TRBV12-4	TRBJ2-7	15	CASSSHSGGPYEQYF
TRBV12-3/TRBV12-4	TRBJ2-7	15	CASSRSTISTYEQYF
TRBV19	TRBJ1-1	15	CASSRDRAYLAEAFF
TRBV25-1	TRBJ1-4	16	CASSDYQEATNEKLFF
TRBV7-3	TRBJ1-6	18	CASSQGAKGGGRSSPLHF
TRBV12-3/TRBV12-4	TRBJ1-2	16	CASSPERKDGVYGYTF
TRBV6-6	TRBJ1-6	15	CASSNFRVADSPLHF
TRBV7-2	TRBJ2-7	11	CASSLSPEQYF
TRBV7-3	TRBJ1-5	17	CASSYRGQGVSNQPQHF
TRBV6-5	TRBJ1-1	14	CASSYPGTNTEAFF
TRBV18	TRBJ2-7	15	CASSPDSGLSYERYF
TRBV7-3	TRBJ1-2	16	CASSLRGQGQNYGYTF
TRBV29-1	TRBJ1-1	12	CSFRTVNTEAFF
TRBV7-6	TRBJ1-3	13	CASSSKPGNTIYF